This TCR beta chain was identified in a study of T-cell reconstitution after alpha-beta-depleted transplantation in children. Findings and caveats of the study: Hyperexpanded clones declined; after one year, newly produced T cells mostly supplied diversity. In patients about two months after transplant, alpha-beta T cells reportedly arose from several hundred expanded graft clones.

Unique molecular identifiers were used to barcode this TCRbeta library. Each CDR3 protein is one row after TCRdb ran MiXCR on the PCR reads. The sample has 200,000 to 250,000 distinct CDR3 sequences; around 7.8% are singletons. CDR3 length equals 15 residues. The germline CDR1 and CDR2 sequences are SGHRS and YFSETQ. In regard to this clonotype: Its antigen is unidentified. An end of the junction does not agree with germline; a read error may underlie this.

The receptor was isolated from a male patient under 18 who had a stem cell transplant for acute lymphoblastic leukemia, so the T cells may come from the graft donor. This specimen consisted of PBMCs, mostly from graft donor cells, obtained 180 days after TCRalphabeta/CD19-depleted stem cell transplant. The chain is built from TRBV5-1 and TRBJ2-2; a possible D gene is TRBD1 (6 bases). This CDR3 reads CASSLGRQATGELFF. The DNA for the CDR3 is TGCGCCAGCAGTTTGGGACGACAGGCCACCGGGGAGCTGTTTTTT.